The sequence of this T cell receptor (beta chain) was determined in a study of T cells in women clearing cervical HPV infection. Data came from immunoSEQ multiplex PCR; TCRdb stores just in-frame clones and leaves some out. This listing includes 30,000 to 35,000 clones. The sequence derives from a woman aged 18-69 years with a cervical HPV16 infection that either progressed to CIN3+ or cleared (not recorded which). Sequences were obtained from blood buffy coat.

CDR3 amino acids: CSARMAGGTDTQYF. The part of the CDR3 DNA that was read is TGCAGTGCTAGAATGGCGGGGGGCACAGATACG. This chain connects TRBV20-1 to TRBJ2-3; 7 nucleotides agree with TRBD2. With the read ending 3 residues before the CDR3 end, the germline J gene is used to fill in that end. The germline V gene has CDR1 DFQATT and CDR2 SNEGSKA (reference sequence). CDR3 length: 14 amino acids. V shed 2 bases, J shed 1 base, and the junction held 3 bases outside the gene matches.